This TCR beta chain was recovered during a study of T-cell reconstitution after alpha-beta-depleted transplantation in children. The germline V gene encodes CDR1 SGHTA and CDR2 FQGNSA. The CDR3 extends over 13 amino acids. Trimming took 4 bases from V and 5 from J, leaving 10 bases between them. TCRbeta library preparation incorporated unique molecular identifiers. TCRdb re-called the PCR reads with MiXCR, one entry per CDR3 protein. The sample yields around 480,000 distinct CDR3 sequences, approximately 32% seen once. This chain uses TRBV7-2 with TRBJ2-3; D unresolved. The specimen was PBMCs from the stem cell graft donor, collected from the stem cell graft. This sequence originates from a human donor who donated a stem cell graft to a child with aplastic anemia. The CDR3 sequence is CASSSLWGDTQYF. The CDR3 DNA is TGTGCCAGCAGCTCGCTGTGGGGAGATACGCAGTATTTT.